The 3 T cell receptor beta chains reported below all come from one sample, sequenced in a study of tumor-infiltrating lymphocytes in primary liver carcinoma. Unsorted whole blood supplied the RNA, and germline DNA was extracted too. A primer in the constant region served to generate TCR beta cDNA from about 470 ng of total RNA. It was through three nested multiplex PCR rounds of slightly modified ARM-PCR that TCR beta libraries arose. Two initial PCR rounds of roughly 10 cycles each paired TRBV1-TRBV30 forward primers with a C-beta reverse primer. TCRdb processed the multiplex PCR reads anew with MiXCR; each CDR3 protein has one entry. The table includes nearly 200,000 distinct CDR3 sequences, 65% detected once. The source material was peripheral blood. These receptors all stem from a woman aged 55-70 years with primary liver carcinoma and hepatitis B virus infection.

The table lists this clonotype with many counts. The chain links TRBV29-1 to TRBJ2-2, with 8 positions matching TRBD1. Germline V gene lookup returns CDR1 SQVTM and CDR2 ANQGSEA. The CDR3 extends over 15 amino acids. Unmatched junction bases numbered 11, after V lost 5 bases and J lost 6 bases. CDR3 loop: CSVHPAGGFPGELFF. The CDR3, as DNA: TGCAGCGTTCACCCCGCAGGGGGCTTCCCCGGGGAGCTGTTTTTT.

V is TRBV5-1 and J is TRBJ2-6; D is possibly TRBD1 (5 bases). V lost 4 bases to trimming and J lost 0 bases, with 14 bases between them. CDR1 is SGHRS and CDR2 is YFSETQ in the germline V gene. The CDR3 has 17 amino acids. The CDR3 DNA reads TGCGCCAGCAGCCCCCAGGGTGGATACTCTGGGGCCAACGTCCTGACTTTC. Protein sequence: CASSPQGGYSGANVLTF.

Details on this clonotype: A clone one base away is much larger, so this may be a read error. The rearrangement links TRBV6-2 or TRBV6-3 to TRBJ2-7; 9 bases map to TRBD1. The CDR3 is made up of 13 amino acids. Germline-derived CDR1 and CDR2 are MNHEY and SVGEGT. The DNA of the CDR3 is TGTGCCAGCCTCCAACAGGGGGCCTACGGGCAGTACTTC. This translates into CASLQQGAYGQYF.